This TCR beta chain appears in the sequencing data of a study of cytomegalovirus exposure and HLA in healthy donors. Researchers ran the PCR with 60 Vbeta and 13 Jbeta primers. The data were produced by immunoSEQ multiplex PCR, yet TCRdb's version contains in-frame clones alone and is incomplete. The table lists approximately 120,000 clones, around 80% of them singletons. The sample consisted of PBMCs. This TCR derives from a man aged 25-45 years in good health and CMV-seropositive.

DNA of the CDR3: TGTGCCAGCAGTTCAGGGAGTGGGGGAGGGCCCTACGAGCAGTACTTC. This encodes CASSSGSGGGPYEQYF. The rearrangement links TRBV6-5 to TRBJ2-7, with 7 nucleotides matching TRBD2. Trimming cost V 4 bases and J 2 bases; bases outside gene matches: 11. Per the germline V gene, CDR1 is MNHEY and CDR2 is SVGAGI. This CDR3 region has 16 residues.